The 23 T cell receptor beta chains below were found in one sample sequenced in a study of OX40 agonist ivuxolimab in advanced cancers. Clones were read by immunoSEQ multiplex PCR, and TCRdb kept only the in-frame ones, dropping some. The sample contains about 55,000 clones, roughly 90% of which appear only once. The sequenced sample was CD4+ or CD8+ T cells sorted from blood, obtained in a trial of the OX40 agonist ivuxolimab. All receptors derive from an adult with an advanced solid tumor such as melanoma, head and neck, liver or kidney cancer.

CDR3 nucleotide sequence: TGTGCCAGTTCCCGAGGGGAACTGTTTTTT. Translating gives CASSRGELFF. This chain connects TRBV28 to TRBJ1-4; possibly TRBD1 for D (5 bases). Trimming pared 9 bases from V and 12 bases from J, leaving 11 bases between. Germline lookup yields CDR1 MDHEN and CDR2 SYDVKM. The CDR3 runs 10 residues.

Comments on this clone: One end of the junction varies from germline; a read error may be responsible. This chain connects TRBV11-3 to TRBJ2-7, with 9 bases fitting TRBD1. CDR1 is SGHNT and CDR2 is YENEEA in the germline V gene. This CDR3 is 14 amino acids long. CDR3 loop: CAGSQDGTGLQQYF. As DNA, the CDR3 is TGTGCCGGCAGCCAAGACGGGACAGGGTTACAGCAGTACTTC.

The chain has TRBV18 and TRBJ2-2; TRBD1 aligns across 11 bases. The CDR3 consists of 14 residues. Germline loops: CDR1 KGHSH, CDR2 LQKENI. The V and J ends lost 7 bases and 6 bases, in that order; junction bases with no gene match: 4. The CDR3 region is CASYGQGAAGELFF. CDR3 nucleotide sequence: TGTGCCAGCTACGGACAGGGGGCGGCCGGGGAGCTGTTTTTT.

The V gene is TRBV27, the J gene TRBJ2-3; D unresolved. This CDR3 has 14 residues. The V gene's germline CDR1 is MNHEY and CDR2 SMNVEV (reference sequence). The V end was cut by 2 bases, the J end by 2 bases, with 8 bases between. The CDR3 spells CASSLSQATDTQYF. CDR3 DNA: TGTGCCAGCAGTTTAAGTCAGGCCACAGATACGCAGTATTTT.

V is TRBV10-3 and J is TRBJ1-2, with 12 bases identical to TRBD1. The CDR3 totals 14 residues. CDR1 ENHRY and CDR2 SYGVKD come from the germline V gene. The ends lost 6 bases at V and 5 bases at J; junction bases unmatched: 4. CDR3 in amino acids: CAISPGQGAYGYTF. The CDR3 region has the DNA TGTGCCATCAGCCCGGGACAGGGGGCTTATGGCTACACCTTC.

The chain couples TRBV7-8 to TRBJ2-1, with D perhaps matching TRBD2 (7 bases). V lost 1 base, J lost 8 bases, and 27 bases lay in between. The length of the CDR3 is 19 residues. Per germline, CDR1 SGHVS and CDR2 FQNEAQ. The CDR3 nucleotides read TGTGCCAGCAGCTTAGGAGGTTCCCGGGCGGGGGCAGGGGTCGATGAGCAGTTCTTC. It is translated as CASSLGGSRAGAGVDEQFF.

The rearrangement uses TRBV7-8 and TRBJ2-7; 9 bases agree with TRBD2. Germline trimming cut 0 bases from V and 4 bases from J; bases unmatched to any gene: 13. This CDR3 region has 18 residues. Germline-derived CDR1 and CDR2 are SGHVS and FQNEAQ. CDR3 sequence reads: CASSLAVGSGRIEYEQYF. CDR3 DNA: TGTGCCAGCAGCTTAGCCGTCGGTAGCGGGAGAATTGAGTACGAGCAGTACTTC.

This chain joins TRBV19 and TRBJ1-5; TRBD1 agrees at 7 bases. Per the germline V gene, CDR1 is LNHDA and CDR2 is SQIVND (reference sequence). The CDR3 runs 15 residues. Losses at the gene ends were 3 bases for V and 0 bases for J; bases not matched to a gene: 2. Here the CDR3 reads CASSMTGYSNQPQHF. The CDR3 DNA sequence: TGTGCCAGTAGTATGACAGGGTATAGCAATCAGCCCCAGCATTTT.

The chain joins TRBV27 to TRBJ2-6, with 9 bases lining up with TRBD1. CDR1 and CDR2 (germline): MNHEY, SMNVEV (reference sequence). Losses at the gene ends were 2 bases for V and 1 base for J; bases not matched to a gene: 15. The CDR3 runs to 21 residues. The CDR3 region is CASSLRARGQGKSSGANVLTF. CDR3 nucleotide sequence: TGTGCCAGCAGTTTACGAGCCCGTGGACAGGGGAAATCGTCTGGGGCCAACGTCCTGACTTTC. Full variable domain (rest looked up from reference TRBV27 and TRBJ2-6): EAQVTQNPRYLITVTGKKLTVTCSQNMNHEYMSWYRQDPGLGLRQIYYSMNVEVTDKGDVPEGYKVSRKEKRNFPLILESPSPNQTSLYFCASSLRARGQGKSSGANVLTFGAGSRLTVL.

The rearrangement links TRBV6-1 to TRBJ2-2; D is possibly TRBD1 (6 bases). The CDR3 loop spans 14 amino acids. Germline V gene lookup returns CDR1 MNHNS and CDR2 SASEGT. V dropped 4 bases and J dropped 1 base, with 7 bases sitting between them. This CDR3 reads CASSVQGNTGELFF. The CDR3 DNA follows: TGTGCCAGCAGTGTACAGGGGAACACCGGGGAGCTGTTTTTT.

The gene calls are TRBV28 and TRBJ2-7, with TRBD2 matching 8 bases. CDR1 and CDR2 from the germline V gene are MDHEN and SYDVKM. With V trimmed by 7 bases and J by 4 bases, 27 bases remained unmatched. The CDR3 contains 20 residues. In nucleotides, the CDR3 is TGTGCCAGCACCTTTCGGAGGCCGGGAGGGCTCTGGGGTCCCAATTACGAGCAGTACTTC. Amino acid sequence: CASTFRRPGGLWGPNYEQYF.

This clone was counted only a few times. The rearrangement uses TRBV10-3 and TRBJ2-3; 9 positions agree with TRBD2. The length of the CDR3 is 15 residues. Losses at the gene ends were 3 bases for V and 8 bases for J; bases not matched to a gene: 9. CDR1 ENHRY and CDR2 SYGVKD come from the germline V gene. The CDR3 nucleotides read TGTGCCATCAGTGATGGAGCGGGAGGAGGAGGTACGCAGTATTTT. It yields the protein CAISDGAGGGGTQYF.

As to this clone: One end of the junction does not line up with germline, which may come from a read error. The J gene is TRBJ2-5, the V gene TRBV7-7; tentatively, D is TRBD1 (6 bases). There are 14 residues in the CDR3. The V gene's germline CDR1 is SSHAT and CDR2 FNYEAQ (reference sequence). DNA for the CDR3: TGTGCTAGCAGCTTAGGCAGGGGCCAAGAGACCCAGTACTTC. This encodes CASSLGRGQETQYF.

The gene calls are TRBV7-3 and TRBJ1-4; no clear D gene. Deletions cut 5 bases from V and 3 bases from J, with 7 bases between. Germline CDR1 and CDR2: SGHTA and FQGTGA. The CDR3 totals 13 residues. CDR3 sequence (DNA): TGTGCCAGCAGCGGGCACCCTAATGAAAAACTGTTTTTT. Amino acids: CASSGHPNEKLFF.

V gene TRBV19 combines with J gene TRBJ2-1, with D hard to call. From germline, CDR1 is LNHDA and CDR2 SQIVND (reference sequence). With 6 bases removed from V and 3 bases from J, the gap between germline ends came to 15 bases. The CDR3 totals 15 residues. The chain's CDR3 is CASSRYRAHYNEQFF. The CDR3 DNA sequence: TGTGCCAGTAGCCGCTATCGAGCCCACTACAATGAGCAGTTCTTC. Variable domain in full (rest from reference TRBV19 and TRBJ2-1): DGGITQSPKYLFRKEGQNVTLSCEQNLNHDAMYWYRQDPGQGLRLIYYSQIVNDFQKGDIAEGYSVSREKKESFPLTVTSAQKNPTAFYLCASSRYRAHYNEQFFGPGTRLTVL.

This clone was found a few times. The chain joins TRBV4-2 to TRBJ2-7; TRBD1 or TRBD2 may be the D gene (5 bases each). Germline V CDR1 and CDR2: LGHNA, YNFKEQ. The CDR3 has 12 residues. V gave up 0 bases and J gave up 9 bases, with 9 bases separating them. DNA for the CDR3: TGTGCCAGCAGCCAAGATCGAGGGGCGCAGTACTTC. This codes for CASSQDRGAQYF.

V and J are TRBV5-1 and TRBJ1-1, with TRBD1 matching 7 bases. The V segment lost 4 bases and the J segment 0 bases; nucleotides outside the gene matches: 6. Germline V gene sequence: CDR1 SGHRS, CDR2 YFSETQ. The CDR3 contains 15 residues. In DNA form, the CDR3 reads TGCGCCAGCAGCGCCGACAGGGCTGTGAACACTGAAGCTTTCTTT. It is translated as CASSADRAVNTEAFF. The full variable domain, rest sourced from reference TRBV5-1 and TRBJ1-1, is KAGVTQTPRYLIKTRGQQVTLSCSPISGHRSVSWYQQTPGQGLQFLFEYFSETQRNKGNFPGRFSGRQFSNSRSEMNVSTLELGDSALYLCASSADRAVNTEAFFGQGTRLTVV.

The J gene is TRBJ1-3, the V gene TRBV18; D unclear. CDR3 size: 15 residues. V was cut by 1 base and J by 1 base, with 8 bases left in between. In germline, CDR1 is KGHSH, CDR2 LQKENI. The DNA of the CDR3 is TGTGCCAGCTCACCACAACGGGGATCTGGAAACACCATATATTTT. Its translation is CASSPQRGSGNTIYF.

V and J are TRBV27 and TRBJ2-3; TRBD2 aligns across 10 bases. CDR3 length: 15 residues. From germline, CDR1 is MNHEY and CDR2 SMNVEV (reference sequence). Trimming cost V 5 bases and J 1 base; bases outside gene matches: 3. The chain's CDR3 is CASSIGTSGTDTQYF. Here the CDR3 DNA reads TGTGCCAGCAGTATTGGGACTAGCGGCACAGATACGCAGTATTTT.

The genes are TRBV6-6 and TRBJ2-7, with TRBD2 matching over 13 bases. J was trimmed by 2 bases and V by 6 bases; bases with no gene match: 4. The CDR3 runs to 15 residues. Looked up from germline, CDR1 is MNHNY and CDR2 is SVGAGI (reference sequence). The CDR3 region has the DNA TGTGCCAGCAGCCCCGGGACTAGCGGGACCTACGAGCAGTACTTC. Translating it yields CASSPGTSGTYEQYF.

The V call is TRBV30, the J call TRBJ2-7; 9 bases fit TRBD1. The germline CDR1 and CDR2 sequences are GTSNPN and SVGIG (reference sequence). The CDR3 loop spans 15 amino acids. The J segment lost 2 bases and the V segment lost 7 bases, leaving 12 bases of the junction unmatched. In nucleotides, the CDR3 is TGTGCCTTGGCGAGGGGGGGACAGGGAACCTACGAGCAGTACTTC. Translating gives CALARGGQGTYEQYF.

CDR3 region: CASSRHGNQPQHF. The CDR3 DNA reads as TGTGCCAGCAGCCGACACGGCAATCAGCCCCAGCATTTT. The chain carries TRBV2 and TRBJ1-5; D uncertain. The CDR3 extends over 13 amino acids. V gave up 6 bases and J gave up 2 bases, with 8 bases separating them. CDR1 is SNHLY and CDR2 is FYNNEI in the germline V gene.

The genes are TRBV9 and TRBJ1-1; tentative D call: TRBD1 (5 bases). Per the germline V gene, CDR1 is SGDLS and CDR2 is YYNGEE. The CDR3 sequence is 15 residues long. V lost 4 bases and J 0 bases, leaving 13 bases between the germline ends. The CDR3 sequence: CASSPWGGVNTEAFF. DNA of the CDR3: TGTGCCAGCAGCCCCTGGGGCGGTGTGAACACTGAAGCTTTCTTT.